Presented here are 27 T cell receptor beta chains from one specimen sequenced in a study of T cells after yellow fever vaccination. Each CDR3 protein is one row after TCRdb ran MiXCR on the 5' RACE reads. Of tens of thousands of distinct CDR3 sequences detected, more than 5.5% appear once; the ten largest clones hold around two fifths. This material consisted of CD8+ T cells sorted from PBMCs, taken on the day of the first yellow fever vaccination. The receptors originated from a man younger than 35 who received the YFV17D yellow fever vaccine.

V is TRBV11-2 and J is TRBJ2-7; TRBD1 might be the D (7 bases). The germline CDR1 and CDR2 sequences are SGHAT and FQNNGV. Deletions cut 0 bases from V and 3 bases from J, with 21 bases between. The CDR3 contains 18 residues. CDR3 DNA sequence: TGTGCCAGCAGCTTAGATCGGTGGTTGGAGGGGGCGGTCTACGAGCAGTACTTC. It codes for CASSLDRWLEGAVYEQYF.

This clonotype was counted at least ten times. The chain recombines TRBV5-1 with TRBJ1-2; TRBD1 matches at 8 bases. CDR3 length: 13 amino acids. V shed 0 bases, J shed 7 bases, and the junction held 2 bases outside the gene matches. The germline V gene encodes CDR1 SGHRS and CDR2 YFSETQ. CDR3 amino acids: CASSLGQGFGYTF. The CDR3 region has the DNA TGCGCCAGCAGCTTGGGACAGGGGTTTGGCTACACCTTC.

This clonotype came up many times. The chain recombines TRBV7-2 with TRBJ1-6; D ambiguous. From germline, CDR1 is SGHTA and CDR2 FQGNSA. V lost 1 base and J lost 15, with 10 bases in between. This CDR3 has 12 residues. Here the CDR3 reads CASSLGFQDLHF. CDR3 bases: TGTGCCAGCAGCTTAGGATTCCAAGACCTCCACTTT.

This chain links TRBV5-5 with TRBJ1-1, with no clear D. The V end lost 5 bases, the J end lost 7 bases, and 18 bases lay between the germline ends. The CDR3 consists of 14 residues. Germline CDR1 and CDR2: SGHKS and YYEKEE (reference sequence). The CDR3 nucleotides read TGTGCCAGCAGACCAAAAACGACGGTCGATGAAGCTTTCTTT. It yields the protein CASRPKTTVDEAFF.

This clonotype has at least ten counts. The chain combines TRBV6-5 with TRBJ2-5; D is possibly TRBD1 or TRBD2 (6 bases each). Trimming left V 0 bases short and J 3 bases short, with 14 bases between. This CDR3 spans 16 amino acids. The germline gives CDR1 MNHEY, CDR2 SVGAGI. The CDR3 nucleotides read TGTGCCAGCAGTTACTCGCGGGGACACATCGAAGAGACCCAGTACTTC. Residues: CASSYSRGHIEETQYF.

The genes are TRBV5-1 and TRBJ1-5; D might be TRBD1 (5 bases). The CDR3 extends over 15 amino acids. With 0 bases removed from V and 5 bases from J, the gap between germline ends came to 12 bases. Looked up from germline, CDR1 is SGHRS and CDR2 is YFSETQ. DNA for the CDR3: TGCGCCAGCAGCTTGGGCAGGGAGGAGGATCAGCCCCAGCATTTT. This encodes CASSLGREEDQPQHF.

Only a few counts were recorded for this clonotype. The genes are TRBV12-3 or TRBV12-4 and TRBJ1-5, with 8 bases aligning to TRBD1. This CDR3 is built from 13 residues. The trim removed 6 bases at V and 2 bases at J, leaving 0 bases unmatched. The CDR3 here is CASRGQGNQPQHF. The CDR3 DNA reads TGTGCCAGCAGGGGACAGGGCAATCAGCCCCAGCATTTT.

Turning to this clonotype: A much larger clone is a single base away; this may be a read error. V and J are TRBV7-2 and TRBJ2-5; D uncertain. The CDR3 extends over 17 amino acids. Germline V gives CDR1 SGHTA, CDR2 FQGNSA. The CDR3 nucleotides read TGTGCCATCAGCTTAAGAATTTACACGGTCTTCCAAGAGACCCAGTACTTC. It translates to CAISLRIYTVFQETQYF.

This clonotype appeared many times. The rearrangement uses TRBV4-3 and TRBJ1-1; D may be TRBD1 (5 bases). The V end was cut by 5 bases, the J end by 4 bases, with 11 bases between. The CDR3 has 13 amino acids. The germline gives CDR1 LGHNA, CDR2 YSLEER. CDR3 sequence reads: CASSAGRGTEAFF. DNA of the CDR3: TGCGCCAGCAGCGCAGGGAGGGGCACTGAAGCTTTCTTT.

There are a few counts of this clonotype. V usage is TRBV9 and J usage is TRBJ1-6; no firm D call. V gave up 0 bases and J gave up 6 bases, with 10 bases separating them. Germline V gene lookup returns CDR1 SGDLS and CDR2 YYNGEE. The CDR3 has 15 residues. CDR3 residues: CASSVGGSPNSPLHF. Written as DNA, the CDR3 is TGTGCCAGCAGCGTAGGCGGCAGTCCTAATTCACCCCTCCACTTT.

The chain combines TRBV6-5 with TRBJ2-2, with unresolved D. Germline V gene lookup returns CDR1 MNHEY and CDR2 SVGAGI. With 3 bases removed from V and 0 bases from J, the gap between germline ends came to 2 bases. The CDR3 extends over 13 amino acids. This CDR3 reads CASSYANTGELFF. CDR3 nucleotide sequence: TGTGCCAGCAGTTATGCGAACACCGGGGAGCTGTTTTTT.

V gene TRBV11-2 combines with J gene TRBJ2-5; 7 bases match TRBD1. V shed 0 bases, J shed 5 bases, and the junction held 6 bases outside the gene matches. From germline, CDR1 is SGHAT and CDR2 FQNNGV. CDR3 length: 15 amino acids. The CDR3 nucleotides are TGTGCCAGCAGCTTAGACGGGACAGCATATGAGACCCAGTACTTC. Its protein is CASSLDGTAYETQYF.

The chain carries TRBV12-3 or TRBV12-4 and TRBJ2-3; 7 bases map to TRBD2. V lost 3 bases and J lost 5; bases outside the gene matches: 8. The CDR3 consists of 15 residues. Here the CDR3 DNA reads TGTGCCAGCAGTTTTTCGGGAGGCTTTTTAGATACGCAGTATTTT. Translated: CASSFSGGFLDTQYF.

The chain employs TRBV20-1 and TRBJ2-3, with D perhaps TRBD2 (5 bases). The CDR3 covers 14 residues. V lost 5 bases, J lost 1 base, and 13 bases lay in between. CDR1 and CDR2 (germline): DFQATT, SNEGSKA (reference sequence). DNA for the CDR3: TGCAGTGCTGGTGGTGGTAGCGGCACAGATACGCAGTATTTT. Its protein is CSAGGGSGTDTQYF.

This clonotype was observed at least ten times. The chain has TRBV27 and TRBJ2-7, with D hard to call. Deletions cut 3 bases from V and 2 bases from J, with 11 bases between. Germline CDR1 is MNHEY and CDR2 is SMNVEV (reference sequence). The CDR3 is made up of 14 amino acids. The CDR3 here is CASSFGRLAYEQYF. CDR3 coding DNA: TGTGCCAGCAGTTTTGGCAGGTTGGCCTACGAGCAGTACTTC.

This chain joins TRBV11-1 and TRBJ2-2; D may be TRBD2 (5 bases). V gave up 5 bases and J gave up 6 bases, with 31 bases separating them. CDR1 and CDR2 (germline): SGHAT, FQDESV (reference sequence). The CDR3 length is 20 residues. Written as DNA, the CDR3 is TGTGCCAGCAGCGGGGAGAAAGGAGTGTTTAGGGTGAAACATCCCGGGGAGCTGTTTTTT. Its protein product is CASSGEKGVFRVKHPGELFF.

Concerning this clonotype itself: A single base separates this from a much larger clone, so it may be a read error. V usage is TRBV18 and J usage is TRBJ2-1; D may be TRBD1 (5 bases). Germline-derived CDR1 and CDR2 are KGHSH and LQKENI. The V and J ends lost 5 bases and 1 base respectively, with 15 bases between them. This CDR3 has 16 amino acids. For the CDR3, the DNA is TGTGCCAGCTCAGTTCCCTGGACACCATCCTACAATGAGCAGTTCTTC. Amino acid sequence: CASSVPWTPSYNEQFF.

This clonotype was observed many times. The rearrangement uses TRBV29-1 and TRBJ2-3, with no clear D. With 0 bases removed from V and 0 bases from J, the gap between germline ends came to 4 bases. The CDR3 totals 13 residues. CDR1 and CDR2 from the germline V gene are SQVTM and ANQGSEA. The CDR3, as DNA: TGCAGCGTTGAAGACAGGAGCACAGATACGCAGTATTTT. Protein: CSVEDRSTDTQYF.

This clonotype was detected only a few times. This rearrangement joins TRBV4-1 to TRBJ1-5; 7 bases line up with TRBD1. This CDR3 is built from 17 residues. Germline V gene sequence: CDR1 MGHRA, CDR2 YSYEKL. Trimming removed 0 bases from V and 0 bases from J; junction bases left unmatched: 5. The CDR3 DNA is TGCGCCAGCAGCCAAGAGGTAGGGACAGCTAGCAATCAGCCCCAGCATTTT. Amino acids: CASSQEVGTASNQPQHF.

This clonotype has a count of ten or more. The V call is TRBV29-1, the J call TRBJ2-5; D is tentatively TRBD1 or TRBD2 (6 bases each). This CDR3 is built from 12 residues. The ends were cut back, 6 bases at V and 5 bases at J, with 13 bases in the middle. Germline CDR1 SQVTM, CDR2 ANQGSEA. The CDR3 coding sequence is TGCAGCGTGAGACAGGAGGGGGAGACCCAGTACTTC. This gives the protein CSVRQEGETQYF.

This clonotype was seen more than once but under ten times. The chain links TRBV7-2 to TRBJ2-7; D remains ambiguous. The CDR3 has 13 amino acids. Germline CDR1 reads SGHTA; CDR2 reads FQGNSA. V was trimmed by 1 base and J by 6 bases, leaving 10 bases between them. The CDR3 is CASSLGGVREQYV. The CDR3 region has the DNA TGTGCCAGCAGCTTAGGTGGGGTACGCGAGCAGTACGTC.

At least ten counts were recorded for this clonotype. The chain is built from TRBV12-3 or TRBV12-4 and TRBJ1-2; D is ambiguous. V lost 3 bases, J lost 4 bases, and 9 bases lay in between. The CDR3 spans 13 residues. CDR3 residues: CASSLTRIYGYTF. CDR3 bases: TGTGCCAGCAGTTTGACACGGATCTATGGCTACACCTTC.

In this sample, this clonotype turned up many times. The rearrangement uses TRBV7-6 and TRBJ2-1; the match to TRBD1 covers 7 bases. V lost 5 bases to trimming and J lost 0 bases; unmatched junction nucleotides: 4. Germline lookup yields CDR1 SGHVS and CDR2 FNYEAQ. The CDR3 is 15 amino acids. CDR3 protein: CASSKQGSSYNEQFF. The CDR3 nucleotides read TGTGCCAGCAGCAAACAGGGGAGCTCCTACAATGAGCAGTTCTTC.

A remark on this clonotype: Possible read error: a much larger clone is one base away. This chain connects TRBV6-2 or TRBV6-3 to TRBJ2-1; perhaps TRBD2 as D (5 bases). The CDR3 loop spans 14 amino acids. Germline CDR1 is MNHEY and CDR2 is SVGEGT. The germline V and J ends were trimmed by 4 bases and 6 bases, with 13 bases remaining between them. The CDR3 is CASSLDSVINEQFF. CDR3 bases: TGTGCCAGCAGTTTGGACTCCGTTATCAATGAGCAGTTCTTC.

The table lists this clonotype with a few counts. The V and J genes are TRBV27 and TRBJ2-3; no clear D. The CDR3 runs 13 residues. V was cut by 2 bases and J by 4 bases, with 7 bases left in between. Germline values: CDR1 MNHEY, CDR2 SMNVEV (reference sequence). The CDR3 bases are TGTGCCAGCAGTTTAGGCTGGGCAGATACGCAGTATTTT. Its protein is CASSLGWADTQYF.

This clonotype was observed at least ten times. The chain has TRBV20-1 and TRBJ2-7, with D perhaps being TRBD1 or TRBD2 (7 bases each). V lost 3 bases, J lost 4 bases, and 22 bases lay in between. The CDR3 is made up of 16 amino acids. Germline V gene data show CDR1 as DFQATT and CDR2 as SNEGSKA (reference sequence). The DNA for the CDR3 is TGCAGTGCTAGTGATCGGGGGGACAGATCCTATTACGAGCAGTACGTC. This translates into CSASDRGDRSYYEQYV.

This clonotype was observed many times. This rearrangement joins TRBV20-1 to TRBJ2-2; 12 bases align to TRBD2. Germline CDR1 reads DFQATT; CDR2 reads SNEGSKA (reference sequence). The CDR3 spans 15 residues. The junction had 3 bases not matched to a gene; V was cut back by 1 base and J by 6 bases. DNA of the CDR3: TGCAGTGCTAGAGGGACTAGCGGGGAATCCGGGGAGCTGTTTTTT. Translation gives CSARGTSGESGELFF.